A selection of T cell receptor beta chains follows, all from one sample in a study of T cell responses to AZD1222 COVID-19 vaccine. The repertoire was sequenced with immunoSEQ multiplex PCR; TCRdb's copy has only in-frame clones and lacks some. The top ten clones hold 15% to 20% of a sample with approximately 57,000 clones, approximately 86% of them seen once. This specimen was peripheral blood, taken on day 0 of AZD1222 vaccination. The receptors were gathered from an adult in good health. Each CDR3 is given without its conserved first and last residue.

j_call,v_call,cdr3_aa
TRBJ1-4,TRBV13,ASSLYSEKLF
TRBJ2-7,TRBV28,ASSSGQIRYEQY
TRBJ1-6,TRBV5-4,ASREGGVSNSPLH
TRBJ2-1,TRBV7-2,ASSLAGNSYNEQF
TRBJ2-1,TRBV11-2,ASSLRPGTPMEQF
TRBJ1-2,TRBV7-9,ASSLADRDRSTLT
TRBJ1-1,TRBV27,ASGLLGQDMNTEAF
TRBJ1-1,TRBV18,ASSPPGRRPEAF
TRBJ1-2,TRBV9,ASSLRQAYGYT
TRBJ1-5,TRBV19,ASSFSGDYQPQH
TRBJ2-5,TRBV5-4,ASSRWRAGGEETQY
TRBJ1-2,TRBV19,ASSSNNPVDYGYT
TRBJ1-2,TRBV14,ASSRTASYGYT
TRBJ2-5,TRBV4-2,ASSQNPTGTVQETQY
TRBJ2-7,TRBV7-2,ASSLDLRDTFSYEQY
TRBJ1-2,TRBV28,ASSFRESRKDSNYGYT
TRBJ2-7,TRBV5-4,ASSSTYEQY
TRBJ2-3,TRBV6-5,ASRRGSSTDTQY
TRBJ2-3,TRBV7-2,ASSLDQREDVDTQY
TRBJ2-1,TRBV19,ASGTDSRGAYNEQF
TRBJ1-1,TRBV6-5,ASGSQGLITEAF
TRBJ2-3,TRBV5-6,ASSLITLGNTDTQY
TRBJ1-5,TRBV21-1,ASSSRSLRRNNQPQH
TRBJ1-5,TRBV19,ASSMAGISNQPQH
TRBJ2-7,TRBV28,ASSLAGGPHEQY
TRBJ1-2,TRBV6-5,ASLKTGVLGYT
TRBJ1-1,TRBV19,ASSAGQMNTEAF
TRBJ2-7,TRBV12-3/TRBV12-4,ASSLEGVEQY
TRBJ1-2,TRBV7-2,ASSVRQRLNYGYT
TRBJ2-1,TRBV6-4,ASSDLPGEGNEQF
TRBJ1-1,TRBV7-8,ASSLEAGVGTEAF
TRBJ1-5,TRBV3-1/TRBV3-2,ASSQDSDRNQPQH
TRBJ1-1,TRBV27,ASHGVNTEAF
TRBJ2-5,TRBV28,ASSQRIGGETQY
TRBJ1-1,TRBV18,ASSSEDSDTEAF
TRBJ1-5,TRBV7-3,ASSAGQDQPQH
TRBJ2-2,TRBV7-6,ASSLASGGTGELF
TRBJ1-1,TRBV28,ASSFGSGVNTEAF
TRBJ2-2,TRBV11-2,ASSLDPALGISYTGELF
TRBJ1-2,TRBV7-3,ASSPTGGEIYGYT
TRBJ2-1,TRBV25-1,ASSDGQGVVDEQF
TRBJ1-2,TRBV19,ASKETTGEGYGYT
TRBJ2-1,TRBV19,ASSPTSESYNEQF
TRBJ2-2,TRBV24-1,ATSDLRTGATGELF
TRBJ2-3,TRBV28,ASSLPWTSGGTDTQY
TRBJ1-6,TRBV18,ASSPARGLSSPLH
TRBJ2-7,TRBV9,ASSVRGGDEQY
TRBJ2-7,TRBV19,ASRGLTPNYEQY
TRBJ2-2,TRBV28,ASLKETGLWAGELF
TRBJ1-4,TRBV5-1,ASSLGRDRVGEKLF